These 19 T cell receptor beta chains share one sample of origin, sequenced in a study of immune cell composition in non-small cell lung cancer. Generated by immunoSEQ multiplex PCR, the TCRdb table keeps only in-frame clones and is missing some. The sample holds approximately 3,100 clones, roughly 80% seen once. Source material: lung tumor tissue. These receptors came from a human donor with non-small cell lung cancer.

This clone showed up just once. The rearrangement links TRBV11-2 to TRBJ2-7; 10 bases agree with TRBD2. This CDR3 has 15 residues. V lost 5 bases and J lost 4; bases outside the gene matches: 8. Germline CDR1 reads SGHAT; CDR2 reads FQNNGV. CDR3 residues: CASSPTSGKRYEQYF. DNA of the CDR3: TGTGCCAGCAGCCCAACTAGCGGGAAGAGATACGAGCAGTACTTC. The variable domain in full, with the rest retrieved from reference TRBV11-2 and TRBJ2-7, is EAGVAQSPRYKIIEKRQSVAFWCNPISGHATLYWYQQILGQGPKLLIQFQNNGVVDDSQLPKDRFSAERLKGVDSTLKIQPAKLEDSAVYLCASSPTSGKRYEQYFGPGTRLTVT.

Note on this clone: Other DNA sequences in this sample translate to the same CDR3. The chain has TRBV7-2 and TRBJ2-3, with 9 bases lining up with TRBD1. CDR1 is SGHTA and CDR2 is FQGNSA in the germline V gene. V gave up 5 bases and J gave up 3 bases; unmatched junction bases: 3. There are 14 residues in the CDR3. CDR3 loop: CASSPGQGTDTQYF. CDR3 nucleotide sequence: TGTGCCAGCAGCCCAGGACAGGGGACAGATACGCAGTATTTT.

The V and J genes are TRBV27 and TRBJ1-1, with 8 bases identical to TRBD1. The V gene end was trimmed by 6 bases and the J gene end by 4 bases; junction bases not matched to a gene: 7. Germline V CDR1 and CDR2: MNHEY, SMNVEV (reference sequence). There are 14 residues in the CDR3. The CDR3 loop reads CASRPTGGTTEAFF. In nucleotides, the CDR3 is TGTGCCAGCAGGCCCACAGGGGGTACCACTGAAGCTTTCTTT.

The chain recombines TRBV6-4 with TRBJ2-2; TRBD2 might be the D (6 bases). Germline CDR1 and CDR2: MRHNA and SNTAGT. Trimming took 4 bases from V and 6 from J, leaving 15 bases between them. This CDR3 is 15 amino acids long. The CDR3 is CASSAQPGGAGELFF. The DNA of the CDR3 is TGTGCCAGCAGTGCTCAACCCGGGGGAGCCGGGGAGCTGTTTTTT.

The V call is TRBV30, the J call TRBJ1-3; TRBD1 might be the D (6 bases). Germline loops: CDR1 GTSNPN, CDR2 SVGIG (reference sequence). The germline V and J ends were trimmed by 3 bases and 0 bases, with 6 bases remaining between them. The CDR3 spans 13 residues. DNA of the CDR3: TGTGCCTGGAGAGGGGGCTCTGGAAACACCATATATTTT. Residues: CAWRGGSGNTIYF.

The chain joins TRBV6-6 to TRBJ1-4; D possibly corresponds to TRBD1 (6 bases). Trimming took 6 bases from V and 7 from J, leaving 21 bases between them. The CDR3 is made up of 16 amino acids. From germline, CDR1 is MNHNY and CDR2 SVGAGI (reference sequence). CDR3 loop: CASSTGTSKEGEKLFF. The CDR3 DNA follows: TGTGCCAGCAGCACCGGGACATCAAAAGAGGGTGAAAAACTGTTTTTT.

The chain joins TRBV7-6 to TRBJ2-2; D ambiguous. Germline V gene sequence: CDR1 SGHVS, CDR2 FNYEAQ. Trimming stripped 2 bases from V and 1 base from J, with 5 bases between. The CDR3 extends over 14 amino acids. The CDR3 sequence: CASSLTGNTGELFF. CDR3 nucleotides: TGTGCCAGCAGCTTAACGGGGAACACCGGGGAGCTGTTTTTT. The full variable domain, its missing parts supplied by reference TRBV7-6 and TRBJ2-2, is GAGVSQSPRYKVTKRGQDVALRCDPISGHVSLYWYRQALGQGPEFLTYFNYEAQQDKSGLPNDRFSAERPEGSISTLTIQRTEQRDSAMYRCASSLTGNTGELFFGEGSRLTVL.

The CDR3 loop is CASSEPSGRIEYF. CDR3 DNA: TGTGCCAGCAGTGAACCTAGCGGGAGAATTGAGTACTTC. The chain carries TRBV2 and TRBJ2-5; TRBD2 matches 10 bases. Germline V gene data show CDR1 as SNHLY and CDR2 as FYNNEI. The junction had 6 bases not matched to a gene; V was cut back by 2 bases and J by 12 bases. This CDR3 comprises 13 residues.

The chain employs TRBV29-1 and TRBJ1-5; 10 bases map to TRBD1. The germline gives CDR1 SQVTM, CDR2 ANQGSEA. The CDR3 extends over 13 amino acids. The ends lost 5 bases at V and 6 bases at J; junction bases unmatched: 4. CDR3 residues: CSVSGTGAQPQHF. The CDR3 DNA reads TGCAGCGTTTCGGGGACAGGGGCTCAGCCCCAGCATTTT.

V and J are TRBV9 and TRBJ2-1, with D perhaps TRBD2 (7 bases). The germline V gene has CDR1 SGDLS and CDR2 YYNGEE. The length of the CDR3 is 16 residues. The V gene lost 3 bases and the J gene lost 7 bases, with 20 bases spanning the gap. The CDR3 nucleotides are TGTGCCAGCAGCGCGTGGGGAGCGGGAAGGGGGAATGAGCAGTTCTTC. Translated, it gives CASSAWGAGRGNEQFF.

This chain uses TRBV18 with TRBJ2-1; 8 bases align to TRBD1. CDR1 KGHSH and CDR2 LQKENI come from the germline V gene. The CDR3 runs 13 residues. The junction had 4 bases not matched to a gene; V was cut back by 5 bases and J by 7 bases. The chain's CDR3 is CASSSGQGNEQFF. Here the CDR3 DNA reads TGTGCCAGCTCATCAGGACAGGGTAATGAGCAGTTCTTC.

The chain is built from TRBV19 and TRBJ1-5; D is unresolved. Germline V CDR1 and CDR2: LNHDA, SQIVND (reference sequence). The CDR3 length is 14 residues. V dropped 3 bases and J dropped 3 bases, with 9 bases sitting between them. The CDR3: CASSIYSHNQPQHF. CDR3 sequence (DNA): TGTGCCAGTAGTATCTACAGCCACAATCAGCCCCAGCATTTT.

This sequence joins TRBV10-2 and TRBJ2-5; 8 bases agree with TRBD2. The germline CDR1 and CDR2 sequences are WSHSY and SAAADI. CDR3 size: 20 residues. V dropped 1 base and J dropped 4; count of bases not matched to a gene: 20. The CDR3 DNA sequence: TGCGCCAGCAGTGAGTTTAATTGGGGGCTAGCGGGCCCTTCTTCAGAGACCCAGTACTTC. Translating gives CASSEFNWGLAGPSSETQYF.

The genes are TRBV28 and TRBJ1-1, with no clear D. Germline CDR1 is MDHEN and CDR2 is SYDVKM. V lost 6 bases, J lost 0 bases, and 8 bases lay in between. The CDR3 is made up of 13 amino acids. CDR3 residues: CASSPEVNTEAFF. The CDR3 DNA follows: TGTGCCAGCAGCCCGGAGGTGAACACTGAAGCTTTCTTT.

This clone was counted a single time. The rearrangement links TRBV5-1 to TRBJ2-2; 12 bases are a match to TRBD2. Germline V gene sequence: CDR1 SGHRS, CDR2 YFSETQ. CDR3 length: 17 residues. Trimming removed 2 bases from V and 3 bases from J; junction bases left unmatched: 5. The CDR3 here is CASSFGLAGGYTGELFF. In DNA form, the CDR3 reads TGCGCCAGCAGCTTCGGGCTAGCGGGAGGGTACACCGGGGAGCTGTTTTTT.

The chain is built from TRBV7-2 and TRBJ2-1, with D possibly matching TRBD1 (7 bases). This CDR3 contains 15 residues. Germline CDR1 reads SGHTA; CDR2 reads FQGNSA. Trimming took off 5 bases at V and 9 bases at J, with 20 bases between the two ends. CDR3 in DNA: TGTGCCAGCAGCCCGAGACAGGGAGGCTTGGGTGAGCAGTTCTTC. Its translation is CASSPRQGGLGEQFF.

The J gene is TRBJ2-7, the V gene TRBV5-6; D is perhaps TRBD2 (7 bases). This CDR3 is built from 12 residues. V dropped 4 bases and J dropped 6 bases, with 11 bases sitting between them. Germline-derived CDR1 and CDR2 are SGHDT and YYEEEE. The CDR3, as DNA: TGTGCCAGCAGCCGGGGGGCGGGCGAGCAGTACTTC. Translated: CASSRGAGEQYF. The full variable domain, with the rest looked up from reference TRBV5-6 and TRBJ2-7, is DAGVTQSPTHLIKTRGQQVTLRCSPKSGHDTVSWYQQALGQGPQFIFQYYEEEERQRGNFPDRFSGHQFPNYSSELNVNALLLGDSALYLCASSRGAGEQYFGPGTRLTVT.

This chain's CDR3 is CASSLGADTQYF. The CDR3, as DNA: TGTGCCAGCAGCTTAGGGGCGGATACGCAGTATTTT. The gene calls are TRBV11-1 and TRBJ2-3, with D unclear. The CDR3 extends over 12 amino acids. The germline V gene has CDR1 SGHAT and CDR2 FQDESV (reference sequence). Trimming removed 1 base at V and 6 bases at J, with 5 bases between.

The CDR3 region has the DNA TGTGCCAGTAGTAGGGACAGGGAGAAGCCCCAGCATTTT. Translated: CASSRDREKPQHF. The chain joins TRBV19 to TRBJ1-5; 9 bases align to TRBD1. Germline loops: CDR1 LNHDA, CDR2 SQIVND (reference sequence). The V gene end was trimmed by 4 bases and the J gene end by 8 bases; junction bases not matched to a gene: 3. CDR3 length equals 13 residues. Together with reference TRBV19 and TRBJ1-5, the CDR3 gives the full variable domain: DGGITQSPKYLFRKEGQNVTLSCEQNLNHDAMYWYRQDPGQGLRLIYYSQIVNDFQKGDIAEGYSVSREKKESFPLTVTSAQKNPTAFYLCASSRDREKPQHFGDGTRLSIL.